The 14 T cell receptor beta chains presented below share a single source sample, sequenced in a study of cytomegalovirus exposure and HLA in healthy donors. The PCR used 60 Vbeta and 13 Jbeta primers. Libraries were prepared by immunoSEQ multiplex PCR; TCRdb keeps only in-frame clonotypes and omits some of them. Seen here are 180,000 or so clones, around 80% observed once, and the top ten hold 7.7%. Sequencing used PBMCs. Source of these receptors: a woman in her thirties or forties in good health and CMV-seropositive.

This chain links TRBV5-1 with TRBJ2-7, with 10 bases that match TRBD2. Germline loops: CDR1 SGHRS, CDR2 YFSETQ. Germline trimming cut 4 bases from V and 4 bases from J; bases unmatched to any gene: 5. CDR3 length: 14 residues. In DNA, the CDR3 is TGCGCCAGCAGCACCTTTAGCGGGAGGTACGAGCAGTACTTC. Its protein is CASSTFSGRYEQYF.

The chain employs TRBV9 and TRBJ2-1, with TRBD2 matching 7 bases. After removal of 3 bases from V and 3 bases from J, the junction contained 12 bases not matched to a gene. The CDR3 loop spans 17 amino acids. Germline V gives CDR1 SGDLS, CDR2 YYNGEE. The CDR3 protein is CASSALGGTSIYNEQFF. The CDR3 DNA sequence: TGTGCCAGCAGCGCCCTCGGGGGGACCTCTATCTACAATGAGCAGTTCTTC.

The chain links TRBV29-1 to TRBJ2-1, with D maybe TRBD2 (6 bases). V lost 3 bases and J 5 bases, leaving 14 bases between the germline ends. The CDR3 covers 14 residues. Germline V gene lookup returns CDR1 SQVTM and CDR2 ANQGSEA. This chain's CDR3 is CSVDRSGSHNEQFF. CDR3 nucleotides: TGCAGCGTTGATCGTAGCGGATCGCACAATGAGCAGTTCTTC.

This clone appeared a single time. The chain links TRBV2 to TRBJ2-1, with TRBD2 matching over 7 bases. After removal of 7 bases from V and 9 bases from J, the junction contained 9 bases not matched to a gene. CDR1 and CDR2 (germline): SNHLY, FYNNEI. The length of the CDR3 is 13 residues. In DNA form, the CDR3 reads TGTGCCAGCATTGCACGGGAGGACGGTGAGCAGTTCTTC. It is translated as CASIAREDGEQFF.

This rearrangement joins TRBV11-2 to TRBJ1-1; D is undetermined. The CDR3 totals 15 residues. Germline CDR1 and CDR2: SGHAT and FQNNGV. Trimming removed 3 bases from V and 1 base from J, with 12 bases in between. The CDR3 DNA is TGTGCCAGCAGCTTTAGGTCAGGTCCGAACACTGAAGCTTTCTTT. It codes for CASSFRSGPNTEAFF.

The gene calls are TRBV5-6 and TRBJ1-2, with D maybe TRBD1 (6 bases). Germline V gene sequence: CDR1 SGHDT, CDR2 YYEEEE. V was shortened by 2 bases and J by 6 bases, with 17 bases between the two germline ends. The CDR3 length is 15 residues. CDR3 sequence (DNA): TGTGCCAGCAGCTTTCGACAGGCCCATTGGGATGGCTACACCTTC. Residues: CASSFRQAHWDGYTF.

The CDR3 loop reads CASSFEGATEAFF. In DNA form, the CDR3 reads TGCGCCAGCAGCTTCGAGGGCGCGACTGAAGCTTTCTTT. The V gene is TRBV5-1, the J gene TRBJ1-1; D is ambiguous. The germline V and J ends were trimmed by 2 bases and 5 bases, with 10 bases remaining between them. Germline V gene data show CDR1 as SGHRS and CDR2 as YFSETQ. The length of the CDR3 is 13 residues.

The chain is built from TRBV27 and TRBJ2-6, with TRBD1 as a possible D gene (5 bases). CDR3 size: 15 residues. Between the trimmed V and J ends, which lost 5 bases and 4 bases, there was a span of 12 bases. Germline V gives CDR1 MNHEY, CDR2 SMNVEV (reference sequence). The CDR3 spells CASSLKGWGANVLTF. The CDR3 DNA reads as TGTGCCAGCAGTCTGAAGGGGTGGGGGGCCAACGTCCTGACTTTC.

This chain links TRBV28 with TRBJ2-7, with a tentative D call TRBD2 (5 bases). CDR1 and CDR2 (germline): MDHEN, SYDVKM. The CDR3 contains 14 residues. V lost 5 bases and J lost 2, with 13 bases in between. The DNA of the CDR3 is TGTGCCAGCAGTGACCTCAGAGCGGCCTACGAGCAGTACTTC. This gives the protein CASSDLRAAYEQYF.

This chain uses TRBV6-6 with TRBJ2-1, with 10 bases identical to TRBD2. Germline values: CDR1 MNHNY, CDR2 SVGAGI (reference sequence). CDR3 size: 16 residues. Trimming cost V 0 bases and J 7 bases; bases outside gene matches: 6. Here the CDR3 reads CASSYSLSAGGNEQFF. The DNA of the CDR3 is TGTGCCAGCAGTTACTCGTTGTCAGCGGGAGGGAATGAGCAGTTCTTC.

The chain joins TRBV25-1 to TRBJ2-1; 8 nucleotides agree with TRBD2. From germline, CDR1 is MGHDK and CDR2 SYGVNS. With 6 bases clipped from V and 6 bases from J, the junction kept 10 bases outside the gene matches. The CDR3 runs 15 residues. The CDR3 region is CASSLSGRGPNEQFF. In DNA form, the CDR3 reads TGTGCCAGCAGCCTGAGCGGGAGAGGGCCCAATGAGCAGTTCTTC.

The chain carries TRBV19 and TRBJ1-5; D may be TRBD1 (5 bases). Trimming removed 2 bases from V and 3 bases from J, with 8 bases in between. Germline V CDR1 and CDR2: LNHDA, SQIVND (reference sequence). The CDR3 runs to 14 residues. The CDR3 is CASSIQGPNQPQHF. As DNA, the CDR3 is TGTGCCAGTAGTATACAGGGTCCCAATCAGCCCCAGCATTTT.

The chain is built from TRBV19 and TRBJ1-1, with a weak D call TRBD1 (5 bases). Germline values: CDR1 LNHDA, CDR2 SQIVND (reference sequence). This CDR3 has 13 amino acids. Between the trimmed V and J ends, which lost 6 bases and 3 bases, there was a span of 11 bases. The CDR3 DNA is TGTGCCAGTAGCTCGACAGCGTACACTGAAGCTTTCTTT. Translation: CASSSTAYTEAFF.

This clone was detected only a few times. The chain joins TRBV7-6 to TRBJ2-3; maybe TRBD1 (5 bases). Germline loops: CDR1 SGHVS, CDR2 FNYEAQ. With 4 bases removed from V and 2 bases from J, the gap between germline ends came to 10 bases. The CDR3 runs to 14 residues. The CDR3 DNA reads TGTGCCAGCAGCTCCACAGGAGTCACAGATACGCAGTATTTT. It is translated as CASSSTGVTDTQYF.